This note documents a single T cell receptor beta chain sequence. Its matching antigen is unknown. Although they were nominally healthy when sampled, donors likely had unrecorded immune exposures. The entry originates in a study of cytomegalovirus exposure and HLA in healthy donors. Study results and limitations: Later on, a genetic analysis was performed. It linked a missense variant in DCLRE1C with V- and J-gene trimming of TCR beta. A reported reduction in N-insertions relative to the approximately 640-donor mean was seen in an Asian-associated ancestry cluster in a later analysis.

The germline V gene has CDR1 SGHDT and CDR2 YYEEEE. J was trimmed by 2 bases and V by 4 bases; bases with no gene match: 8. The CDR3 length is 16 residues. With 60 Vbeta and 13 Jbeta primers, the PCR was carried out. Clones were read by immunoSEQ multiplex PCR, and TCRdb kept only the in-frame ones, dropping some. The sample shows over 100,000 clones, roughly 73% of them seen only once. Sample: PBMCs. This receptor was identified in a woman aged 25-40 years in good health and CMV-seronegative. V gene TRBV5-6 combines with J gene TRBJ1-5, with 8 bases identical to TRBD1. The DNA of the CDR3 is TGTGCCAGCAGCCTGACCGGGACAGGCGGCAATCAGCCCCAGCATTTT. Residues: CASSLTGTGGNQPQHF.